What follows are 6 T cell receptor beta chains derived from one specimen sequenced in a study of Graves' ophthalmopathy and Graves' hyperthyroidism. Amplified material comprised TCR beta CDR3 regions derived from RNA transcripts. RT-PCR in the first round used HTBI primers; a second-round multiplex PCR followed. One entry per CDR3 protein, called by TCRdb with MiXCR from the multiplex PCR reads. The sample yields 660,000 or so distinct CDR3 sequences, just over 40% seen once. The source material was peripheral blood. These receptors were taken from an adult man with Graves' ophthalmopathy.

The chain is built from TRBV29-1 and TRBJ1-2; 10 nucleotides match TRBD1. This CDR3 region has 15 residues. The junction had 9 bases not matched to a gene; V was cut back by 2 bases and J by 6 bases. Germline values: CDR1 SQVTM, CDR2 ANQGSEA. In DNA, the CDR3 is TGCAGCGTTGAAATTTGGGACAGGGGTAGGAATGGCTACACCTTC. It translates to CSVEIWDRGRNGYTF.

This clonotype was counted between two and nine times. The V call is TRBV29-1, the J call TRBJ2-7; 14 bases map to TRBD2. CDR1 and CDR2 (germline): SQVTM, ANQGSEA. V was clipped by 4 bases and J by 4 bases; unmatched bases: 3. The CDR3 has 14 amino acids. CDR3 region: CSVGLAGGPYEQYF. The CDR3 nucleotides are TGCAGCGTTGGACTAGCGGGAGGGCCTTACGAGCAGTACTTC.

V and J are TRBV10-3 and TRBJ1-1; D is unresolved. V was shortened by 7 bases and J by 4 bases, with 19 bases between the two germline ends. The CDR3 runs 15 residues. CDR1 is ENHRY and CDR2 is SYGVKD in the germline V gene. In nucleotides, the CDR3 is TGTGCCATCACATCGACGGACCTGGGCCTCACTGAAGCTTTCTTT. This sequence encodes CAITSTDLGLTEAFF.

V is TRBV5-1 and J is TRBJ1-1; TRBD1 is a possible D gene (5 bases). CDR1 is SGHRS and CDR2 is YFSETQ in the germline V gene. The CDR3 totals 15 residues. V lost 4 bases, J lost 0 bases, and 13 bases lay in between. The CDR3 region is CASSARQFMNTEAFF. The CDR3 nucleotides are TGCGCCAGCAGCGCCCGACAGTTCATGAACACTGAAGCTTTCTTT.

Notes on this clonotype: It is unclear where the CDR3 begins or ends on the DNA, so no DNA is shown, and the CDR3 is as TCRdb lists it. The chain couples TRBV7-2 to TRBJ2-5. Germline CDR1 and CDR2: SGHTA and FQGNSA. A total of 18 residues make up the CDR3, ends included. The CDR3 region is CASSFHTEAFFGQETQYF.

The chain carries TRBV5-6 and TRBJ1-1; D might be TRBD1 (6 bases). The CDR3 is 16 residues long. Per the germline V gene, CDR1 is SGHDT and CDR2 is YYEEEE. The V and J ends lost 5 bases and 1 base respectively, with 18 bases between them. Here the CDR3 reads CASRPPNRAKNTEAFF. CDR3 nucleotide sequence: TGTGCCAGCAGACCACCTAACAGGGCCAAGAACACTGAAGCTTTCTTT.